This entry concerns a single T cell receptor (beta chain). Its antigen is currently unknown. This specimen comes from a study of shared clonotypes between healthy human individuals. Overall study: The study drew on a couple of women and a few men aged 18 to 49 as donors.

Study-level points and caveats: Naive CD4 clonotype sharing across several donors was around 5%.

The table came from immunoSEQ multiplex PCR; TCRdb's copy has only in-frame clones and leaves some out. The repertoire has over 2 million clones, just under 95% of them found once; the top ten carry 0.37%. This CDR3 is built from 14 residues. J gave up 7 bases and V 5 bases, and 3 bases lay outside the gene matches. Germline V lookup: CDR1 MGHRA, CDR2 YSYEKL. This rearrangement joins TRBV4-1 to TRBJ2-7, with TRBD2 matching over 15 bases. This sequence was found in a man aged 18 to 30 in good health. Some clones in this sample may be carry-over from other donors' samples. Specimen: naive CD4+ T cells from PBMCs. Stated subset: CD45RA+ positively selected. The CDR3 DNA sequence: TGCGCCAGCAGCGGGGGGACTAGCGGGAGGGAGCAGTACTTC. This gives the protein CASSGGTSGREQYF.